This is a list of T cell receptor beta chains from one sample in a study of cytomegalovirus exposure and HLA in healthy donors. The assay was immunoSEQ multiplex PCR, and TCRdb's table has in-frame clones only and misses some. This sample has 130,000 or so clones; nearly 90% occur once, and the top ten carry about 10%. The sample comprised PBMCs. The origin of the receptors is a woman aged 18-29 years in good health and CMV-seropositive. The CDR3 runs from the conserved cysteine through the conserved F or W. The D gene is left open where the match is weak. Some rows mark clone size as missing; the rest say once, few, many or name a class of expanded clone.

>.|TRBV15|TRBD2|TRBJ2-3
CATSSIDQVGLAGGPDTQYF
TGTGCCACCAGCAGTATTGATCAGGTGGGACTAGCGGGGGGGCCGGACACGCAGTATTTT
>.|TRBV2|TRBD2|TRBJ2-2
CASSEKSGGATGELFF
TGTGCCAGCAGTGAAAAGAGCGGGGGGGCGACCGGGGAGCTGTTTTTT
>.|TRBV7-8|TRBD1|TRBJ1-2
CASSPQGSYGYTF
TGTGCCAGCAGCCCACAGGGGAGCTATGGCTACACCTTC
>.|TRBV19|.|TRBJ1-1
CASSMIAGTEAFF
TGTGCCAGTAGTATGATCGCGGGGACTGAAGCTTTCTTT
>.|TRBV11-2|.|TRBJ2-7
CASSLGRGGRRDRSYEQYF
TGTGCCAGCAGCTTAGGGAGGGGTGGACGGAGAGATAGGTCCTACGAGCAGTACTTC
>.|TRBV18|.|TRBJ1-5
CASSIGPTGQPQHF
TGTGCCAGCTCAATTGGACCCACAGGTCAGCCCCAGCATTTT
>.|TRBV7-2|TRBD1|TRBJ1-2
CASSLASGGGRGYTF
TGTGCCAGCAGCTTAGCGAGCGGAGGGGGCCGTGGCTACACCTTC
>.|TRBV7-6|.|TRBJ1-1
CASSLGSAGGTEAFF
TGTGCCAGCAGCTTAGGCTCGGCAGGTGGGACTGAAGCTTTCTTT
>.|TRBV19|.|TRBJ1-2
CASSIVGGNYGYTF
TGTGCCAGTAGTATAGTTGGCGGAAACTATGGCTACACCTTC
>.|TRBV7-9|TRBD1|TRBJ1-4
CASSWGDSENEKLFF
TGTGCCAGCAGCTGGGGGGACAGTGAGAATGAAAAACTGTTTTTT
>.|TRBV19|.|TRBJ1-5
CASIHQPQHF
TGTGCCAGCATCCATCAGCCCCAGCATTTT
>.|TRBV11-2|.|TRBJ1-5
CASNLEGRLSNQPQHF
TGTGCCAGCAATCTAGAGGGGAGGTTGAGCAATCAGCCCCAGCATTTT
>.|TRBV5-4|.|TRBJ1-1
CASSLGGYRRDTEAFF
TGTGCCAGCAGCTTGGGCGGTTACAGGAGAGACACTGAAGCTTTCTTT
>.|TRBV5-4|TRBD2|TRBJ2-1
CASSLRSGGNEQFF
TGTGCCAGCAGCCTCCGTAGCGGGGGGAATGAGCAGTTCTTC
>.|TRBV19|.|TRBJ2-1
CASSPGGSTYNEQFF
TGTGCCAGTAGTCCTGGCGGGTCCACCTACAATGAGCAGTTCTTC
>once|TRBV19|.|TRBJ1-2
CASSIGGQGYTF
TGTGCCAGTAGTATAGGCGGACAAGGCTACACCTTC
>.|TRBV4-1|.|TRBJ2-1
CASSQEEFDSSYNEQFF
TGCGCCAGCAGCCAAGAAGAGTTTGATAGCTCCTACAATGAGCAGTTCTTC
>once|TRBV6-5|.|TRBJ2-7
CASKRGKDYEQYF
TGTGCCAGTAAAAGGGGGAAGGACTACGAGCAGTACTTC
>.|TRBV2|TRBD1|TRBJ1-1
CASDLGQGAGEAFF
TGTGCCAGCGATTTAGGACAGGGGGCCGGTGAAGCTTTCTTT
>few|TRBV18|.|TRBJ1-1
CASSPPGTEAFF
TGTGCCAGCTCACCCCCCGGCACTGAAGCTTTCTTT
>.|TRBV7-3|.|TRBJ2-1
CASSKRGGIAYNEQFF
TGTGCCAGCAGCAAAAGGGGCGGGATTGCCTACAATGAGCAGTTCTTC
>.|TRBV30|.|TRBJ1-4
CAWSVYRGTEKLFF
TGTGCCTGGAGTGTTTATAGGGGGACTGAAAAACTGTTTTTT
>.|TRBV5-1|TRBD2|TRBJ2-5
CASSSGLAGGQETQYF
TGCGCCAGCAGCTCCGGACTAGCGGGGGGCCAAGAGACCCAGTACTTC